A selection of T cell receptor beta chains follows, all from one sample in a study of cytotoxic CD8 clonotypes in ibrutinib-treated CLL. TCRdb's table, derived via immunoSEQ multiplex PCR, lists solely in-frame clones and lacks some. This table holds around 310,000 clones, about 80% found once. The sequenced sample was PBMCs, obtained before ibrutinib treatment. The receptors were gathered from a human donor with chronic lymphocytic leukemia. Each CDR3 is given with its conserved first and last residue. Fields, in order: CDR3 protein, CDR3 DNA, J gene, V gene, D gene, clone size. The D gene is left open where the match is weak. Rows may omit the clone size; those that give it use once, few, many or a size class.

CDR3 protein: CSARGSLEQFF; CDR3 DNA: TGCAGTGCTAGAGGTAGCCTTGAGCAGTTCTTC; J gene: TRBJ2-1; V gene: TRBV20-1; D gene: .; clone size: .
CDR3 protein: CASSYRGTGSNYGYTF; CDR3 DNA: TGTGCCAGCAGTTACCGAGGGACAGGATCTAACTATGGCTACACCTTC; J gene: TRBJ1-2; V gene: TRBV6-5; D gene: TRBD1; clone size: .
CDR3 protein: CASSIQTGLAGGRRAKNIQYF; CDR3 DNA: TGTGCCAGTAGTATCCAAACGGGACTAGCGGGAGGGCGTAGAGCCAAAAACATTCAGTACTTC; J gene: TRBJ2-4; V gene: TRBV19; D gene: TRBD2; clone size: .
CDR3 protein: CASSLGWATGYTF; CDR3 DNA: TGTGCCAGCAGCTTAGGCTGGGCTACTGGCTACACCTTC; J gene: TRBJ1-2; V gene: TRBV13; D gene: .; clone size: .
CDR3 protein: CAWSVPTYRGPTEAFF; CDR3 DNA: TGTGCCTGGAGTGTCCCGACTTACAGGGGGCCTACTGAAGCTTTCTTT; J gene: TRBJ1-1; V gene: TRBV30; D gene: TRBD1; clone size: .
CDR3 protein: CASSVLGGSSYEQYF; CDR3 DNA: TGTGCCAGCAGCGTCCTTGGGGGAAGCTCCTACGAGCAGTACTTC; J gene: TRBJ2-7; V gene: TRBV9; D gene: .; clone size: .
CDR3 protein: CASSLVSTNTEAFF; CDR3 DNA: TGTGCCAGCAGCTTGGTGTCGACTAACACTGAAGCTTTCTTT; J gene: TRBJ1-1; V gene: TRBV5-4; D gene: .; clone size: .
CDR3 protein: CASSPQGAHYGYTF; CDR3 DNA: TGTGCCAGCAGCCCCCAGGGGGCGCACTATGGCTACACCTTC; J gene: TRBJ1-2; V gene: TRBV28; D gene: TRBD1; clone size: .
CDR3 protein: CASSSITHGELFF; CDR3 DNA: TGTGCCAGCAGCTCCATTACGCACGGGGAGCTGTTTTTT; J gene: TRBJ2-2; V gene: TRBV7-3; D gene: .; clone size: .
CDR3 protein: CASSTGTGRQPQHF; CDR3 DNA: TGTGCCAGCTCTACCGGGACAGGGCGTCAGCCCCAGCATTTT; J gene: TRBJ1-5; V gene: TRBV18; D gene: TRBD1; clone size: .
CDR3 protein: CASRAGIDTQYF; CDR3 DNA: TGTGCCAGTCGTGCGGGAATAGATACGCAGTATTTT; J gene: TRBJ2-3; V gene: TRBV19; D gene: .; clone size: .
CDR3 protein: CASSSHLSAGSYNEQFF; CDR3 DNA: TGTGCCAGCAGTTCCCACCTTTCGGCGGGATCGTACAATGAGCAGTTCTTC; J gene: TRBJ2-1; V gene: TRBV28; D gene: .; clone size: once
CDR3 protein: CASSPLQGEGTEAFF; CDR3 DNA: TGTGCCAGCTCACCACTACAGGGGGAGGGCACTGAAGCTTTCTTT; J gene: TRBJ1-1; V gene: TRBV18; D gene: TRBD1; clone size: .
CDR3 protein: CASSEGDSRYTEAFF; CDR3 DNA: TGTGCCAGCAGTGAAGGGGACAGCCGATACACTGAAGCTTTCTTT; J gene: TRBJ1-1; V gene: TRBV6-1; D gene: TRBD1; clone size: .
CDR3 protein: CASRHRANQPQHF; CDR3 DNA: TGTGCCAGTAGACACAGGGCCAATCAGCCCCAGCATTTT; J gene: TRBJ1-5; V gene: TRBV19; D gene: .; clone size: few
CDR3 protein: CASSLTSGRSGELFF; CDR3 DNA: TGTGCCAGCAGCTTAACTAGCGGGAGGTCCGGGGAGCTGTTTTTT; J gene: TRBJ2-2; V gene: TRBV7-3; D gene: TRBD2; clone size: once
CDR3 protein: CASSVAGTGGNEQFF; CDR3 DNA: TGTGCCAGCAGCGTAGCTGGGACAGGGGGCAATGAGCAGTTCTTC; J gene: TRBJ2-1; V gene: TRBV9; D gene: TRBD1; clone size: .
CDR3 protein: CATSTRLLDFNEQFF; CDR3 DNA: TGTGCCACCAGCACGCGACTTCTGGACTTCAATGAGCAGTTCTTC; J gene: TRBJ2-1; V gene: TRBV15; D gene: .; clone size: .
CDR3 protein: CASSRSGTEQYF; CDR3 DNA: TGTGCCAGCAGCCGCAGCGGGACCGAGCAGTACTTC; J gene: TRBJ2-7; V gene: TRBV7-2; D gene: TRBD2; clone size: .
CDR3 protein: CASSYGGTGYNEKLFF; CDR3 DNA: TGTGCCAGCAGTTACGGCGGGACAGGCTACAATGAAAAACTGTTTTTT; J gene: TRBJ1-4; V gene: TRBV6-5; D gene: TRBD1; clone size: .